This T cell receptor (beta chain) originates from a study of cytomegalovirus exposure and HLA in healthy donors. General study points: An analysis done earlier found most TCR beta V segments productive about 87% or about 30% of the time. Fewer N-insertions than the approximately 680-donor mean were reportedly shown by an Asian-associated ancestry cluster in a later analysis.

Germline V gene lookup returns CDR1 SGHRS and CDR2 YFSETQ. CDR3 size: 13 residues. V lost 7 bases and J lost 6, with 15 bases in between. Only a few counts were recorded for this clone. The antigen is unknown. Vbeta (60) and Jbeta (13) primers were used in the PCR. This table comes from immunoSEQ multiplex PCR, and its TCRdb copy is limited to in-frame clones, with some not included. The sample has approximately 140,000 clones; 55% to 80% are singletons. The source is a human donor in good health. The chain couples TRBV5-1 to TRBJ2-3; D is possibly TRBD2 (5 bases). The material sequenced was PBMCs. CDR3 nucleotide sequence: TGCGCCAGCTGTAGGGAGCCGTGTGATACGCAGTATTTT. Protein sequence: CASCREPCDTQYF.